This TCR beta chain appears in the sequencing data of a study of CD8 T cells in ankylosing spondylitis. Findings and limits, study-wide: About 8 highly homologous variants made up a TCR beta motif, and this motif appeared characteristic of ankylosing spondylitis blood.

MiXCR was run by TCRdb on the 5' RACE reads, yielding one entry per CDR3 protein. The sample lists 200,000 to 250,000 distinct CDR3 sequences, under 12% occurring once. The CDR3 sequence is 14 residues long. Germline lookup yields CDR1 MNHEY and CDR2 SMNVEV (reference sequence). The germline V and J ends were trimmed by 5 bases and 4 bases, with 14 bases remaining between them. About this clonotype: As yet, its antigen is unknown.

Source material: blood, either unsorted or a sorted T cell fraction (not recorded which). This clonotype originated in a male donor with ankylosing spondylitis or in good health (not recorded which). The chain couples TRBV27 to TRBJ1-2, with D possibly being TRBD1 (6 bases). CDR3 sequence: CASSKGGMPYGYTF. The CDR3 region has the DNA TGTGCCAGCAGTAAAGGGGGGATGCCCTATGGCTACACCTTC.